The entry below describes one T cell receptor beta chain. As yet, its antigen is unknown. It was with unique molecular identifiers that the TCRbeta library was prepared. TCRdb independently ran MiXCR on the PCR reads; one entry per CDR3 protein. The table lists 200,000 to 250,000 distinct CDR3 sequences, about 25% of them singletons. This record belongs to a study of T-cell reconstitution after alpha-beta-depleted transplantation in children. General study findings and limits: Several hundred graft clones that had expanded were reportedly the source of alpha-beta T cells about two months after transplant. Several patients had high TCRbeta diversity at day 60; it came from surviving recipient T cells and thymic progenitors. From newly produced T cells came most of the T-cell counts and diversity one year after transplant.

The germline gives CDR1 MNHEY, CDR2 SMNVEV (reference sequence). Deletions cut 3 bases from V and 6 bases from J, with 7 bases between. The CDR3 contains 12 residues. The TCR was taken from a girl aged 2 to 10 with Fanconi anemia, due to receive a stem cell transplant. The sequencing here drew on PBMCs, taken before TCRalphabeta/CD19-depleted stem cell transplant. The chain has TRBV27 and TRBJ2-3; D unresolved. This chain's CDR3 is CASSFGRDTQYF. CDR3 bases: TGTGCCAGCAGTTTCGGGCGGGATACGCAGTATTTT.